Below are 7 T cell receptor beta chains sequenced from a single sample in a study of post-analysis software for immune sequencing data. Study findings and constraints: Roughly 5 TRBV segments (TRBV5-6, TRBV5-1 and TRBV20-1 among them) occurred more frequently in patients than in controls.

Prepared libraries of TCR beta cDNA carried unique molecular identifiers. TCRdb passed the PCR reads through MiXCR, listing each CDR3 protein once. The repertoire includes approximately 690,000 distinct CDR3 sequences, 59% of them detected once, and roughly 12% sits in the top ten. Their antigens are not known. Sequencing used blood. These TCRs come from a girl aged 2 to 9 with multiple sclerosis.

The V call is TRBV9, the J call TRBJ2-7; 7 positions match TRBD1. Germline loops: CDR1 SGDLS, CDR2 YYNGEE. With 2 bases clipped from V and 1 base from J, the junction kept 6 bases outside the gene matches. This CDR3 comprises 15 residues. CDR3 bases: TGTGCCAGCAGCGTCCAACCGGGACAGTCCTACGAGCAGTACTTC. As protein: CASSVQPGQSYEQYF.

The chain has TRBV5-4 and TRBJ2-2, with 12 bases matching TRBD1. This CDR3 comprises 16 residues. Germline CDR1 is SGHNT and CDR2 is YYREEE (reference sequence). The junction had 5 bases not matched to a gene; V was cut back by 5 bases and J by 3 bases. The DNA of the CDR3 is TGTGCCAGCAGGGGACAGGGGGCGCGGTACACCGGGGAGCTGTTTTTT. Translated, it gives CASRGQGARYTGELFF.

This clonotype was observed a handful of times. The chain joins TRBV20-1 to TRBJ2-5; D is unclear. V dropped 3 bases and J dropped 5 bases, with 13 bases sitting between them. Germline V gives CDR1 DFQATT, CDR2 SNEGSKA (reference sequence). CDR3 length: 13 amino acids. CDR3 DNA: TGCAGTGCTAGGTCTGGTGCGGAGGAGACCCAGTACTTC. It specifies CSARSGAEETQYF.

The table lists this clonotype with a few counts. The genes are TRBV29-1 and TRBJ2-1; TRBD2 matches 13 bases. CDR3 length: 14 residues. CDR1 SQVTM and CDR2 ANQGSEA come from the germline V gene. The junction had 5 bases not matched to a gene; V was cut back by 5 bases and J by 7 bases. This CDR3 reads CSVSGTSGMNEQFF. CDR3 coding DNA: TGCAGCGTTTCCGGGACTAGCGGGATGAATGAGCAGTTCTTC.

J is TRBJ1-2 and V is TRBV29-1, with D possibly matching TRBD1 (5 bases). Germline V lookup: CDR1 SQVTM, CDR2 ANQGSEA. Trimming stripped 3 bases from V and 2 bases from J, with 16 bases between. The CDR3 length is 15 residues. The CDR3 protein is CSVDSEGSKNYGYTF. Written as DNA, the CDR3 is TGCAGCGTTGACTCGGAGGGGAGTAAGAACTATGGCTACACCTTC. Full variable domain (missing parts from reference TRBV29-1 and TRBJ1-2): SAVISQKPSRDICQRGTSLTIQCQVDSQVTMMFWYRQQPGQSLTLIATANQGSEATYESGFVIDKFPISRPNLTFSTLTVSNMSPEDSSIYLCSVDSEGSKNYGYTFGSGTRLTVV.

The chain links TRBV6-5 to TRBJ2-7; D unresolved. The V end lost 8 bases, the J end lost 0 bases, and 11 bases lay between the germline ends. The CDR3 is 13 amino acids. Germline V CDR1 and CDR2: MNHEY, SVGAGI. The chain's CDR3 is CASGRTRSYEQYF. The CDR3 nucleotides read TGTGCCAGCGGCAGGACCCGCTCCTACGAGCAGTACTTC.

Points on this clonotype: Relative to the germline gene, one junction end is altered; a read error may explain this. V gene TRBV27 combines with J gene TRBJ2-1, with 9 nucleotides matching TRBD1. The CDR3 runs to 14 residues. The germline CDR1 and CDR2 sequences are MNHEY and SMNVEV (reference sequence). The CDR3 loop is CANSTGTGLNEQFF. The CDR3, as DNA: TGTGCCAACAGTACCGGGACAGGGTTAAATGAGCAGTTCTTC.